This is a list of T cell receptor beta chains from one sample in a study of blood T cells in healthy people across ages. From the 5' RACE reads, TCRdb called clonotypes with MiXCR, one entry per CDR3 protein. The sample has around 800,000 distinct CDR3 sequences, around 62% seen once. The sequenced material came from blood. Receptors originate from a man aged 25-45 years in good health. Both conserved end residues are trimmed from each CDR3. Fields, in order: clone size, V gene, J gene, CDR3 protein. Size tells how often a clone was seen (once, few, many) or the class of an expanded clone, and some rows leave it out.

clone size: few; V gene: TRBV10-3; J gene: TRBJ2-2; CDR3 protein: AIRAGTGRSRPGELF
clone size: .; V gene: TRBV3-1; J gene: .; CDR3 protein: ASSHGGEETQY
clone size: .; V gene: TRBV21-1; J gene: TRBJ1-1; CDR3 protein: ASSTRQVTEAF
clone size: .; V gene: TRBV6-2/TRBV6-3; J gene: .; CDR3 protein: ATCGGYHEQY
clone size: .; V gene: TRBV6-1; J gene: TRBJ1-4; CDR3 protein: ASGRARREKLF
clone size: .; V gene: TRBV6-1; J gene: TRBJ2-6; CDR3 protein: ASSARDRASSGANVLT
clone size: many; V gene: TRBV4-3; J gene: TRBJ1-4; CDR3 protein: ASSQGQGNNEKLF
clone size: .; V gene: TRBV6-1; J gene: .; CDR3 protein: ASTRGTRNYEQY
clone size: .; V gene: TRBV7-2; J gene: TRBJ1-1; CDR3 protein: ASSSTGIRRNTEAF
clone size: .; V gene: TRBV27; J gene: TRBJ1-6; CDR3 protein: ASSLSGREVYDSPLH
clone size: .; V gene: TRBV15; J gene: TRBJ1-4; CDR3 protein: ATSRDSGARANEKLF
clone size: .; V gene: TRBV7-2; J gene: TRBJ2-3; CDR3 protein: ASSSLLDTASGGTDTQY
clone size: .; V gene: TRBV9; J gene: TRBJ2-7; CDR3 protein: ASSGGDSSYEQY
clone size: .; V gene: TRBV7-2; J gene: .; CDR3 protein: ASSLGDRVTMVQF
clone size: .; V gene: TRBV29-1; J gene: TRBJ1-5; CDR3 protein: SVEGGPNQPQH
clone size: .; V gene: TRBV10-3; J gene: TRBJ2-7; CDR3 protein: AISGSTGDSSYEQY
clone size: few; V gene: TRBV29-1; J gene: TRBJ2-1; CDR3 protein: SGTRQGPSEQF
clone size: .; V gene: TRBV11-2; J gene: TRBJ2-1; CDR3 protein: ASSSPIRLAGGPSSYNEQF
clone size: .; V gene: TRBV27; J gene: TRBJ1-6; CDR3 protein: ASSFIFDRVNSPLH
clone size: .; V gene: TRBV20-1; J gene: TRBJ2-2; CDR3 protein: SARLGPAGTGELF
clone size: .; V gene: TRBV5-1; J gene: TRBJ2-5; CDR3 protein: ASSLGPGLLEETQY
clone size: .; V gene: TRBV11-2; J gene: TRBJ1-2; CDR3 protein: ASSPTAGGVGGYT
clone size: few; V gene: TRBV11-2; J gene: TRBJ2-3; CDR3 protein: ASSLGAVRGGIDTQY
clone size: .; V gene: TRBV25-1; J gene: TRBJ1-1; CDR3 protein: ASRLEGVRLEAF
clone size: .; V gene: TRBV4-3; J gene: TRBJ1-4; CDR3 protein: ASSQDGQEEKLF
clone size: once; V gene: TRBV3-1; J gene: TRBJ2-2; CDR3 protein: ASSQLGGGASTGELF
clone size: .; V gene: TRBV27; J gene: TRBJ2-1; CDR3 protein: ASTTLAGPTYKNEQF
clone size: once; V gene: TRBV29-1; J gene: TRBJ2-7; CDR3 protein: SVELSPWAPYEQY
clone size: few; V gene: TRBV4-3; J gene: TRBJ2-7; CDR3 protein: ASSPGLAGVEQY
clone size: once; V gene: TRBV6-5; J gene: TRBJ1-2; CDR3 protein: ASSYGTGIGYGYT
clone size: few; V gene: TRBV3-1; J gene: TRBJ2-2; CDR3 protein: ASRGRMNTGELF
clone size: .; V gene: TRBV7-8; J gene: TRBJ2-1; CDR3 protein: ASSKSYNEQF
clone size: few; V gene: TRBV9; J gene: TRBJ2-1; CDR3 protein: ASSASGGAVGAF
clone size: few; V gene: TRBV3-1; J gene: TRBJ2-7; CDR3 protein: ASSQPRDEQY
clone size: .; V gene: TRBV7-9; J gene: TRBJ1-2; CDR3 protein: ASSHGTGADGYT
clone size: few; V gene: TRBV19; J gene: TRBJ2-4; CDR3 protein: ASSIAADTQRNIQY
clone size: .; V gene: TRBV20-1; J gene: TRBJ1-4; CDR3 protein: SATYRGEKLF
clone size: .; V gene: TRBV20-1; J gene: TRBJ2-7; CDR3 protein: SARDEGGGRSYVQY
clone size: .; V gene: TRBV4-3; J gene: .; CDR3 protein: AGSQVDRVEYEQY
clone size: once; V gene: TRBV20-1; J gene: .; CDR3 protein: SGTAAGEQY
clone size: many; V gene: TRBV5-1; J gene: TRBJ2-7; CDR3 protein: ASSLEAGWVSYEQY
clone size: many; V gene: TRBV4-2; J gene: TRBJ2-1; CDR3 protein: ASSQDLQRAANEQF
clone size: .; V gene: TRBV9; J gene: TRBJ2-6; CDR3 protein: ASSASRAGGGANVLT
clone size: .; V gene: TRBV28; J gene: .; CDR3 protein: AGSASIDRWRAHEQY
clone size: .; V gene: TRBV6-5; J gene: TRBJ1-6; CDR3 protein: ASSDRDQSPLH
clone size: .; V gene: TRBV6-2/TRBV6-3; J gene: TRBJ1-5; CDR3 protein: ASRTLRQGFNQPQH
clone size: .; V gene: TRBV29-1; J gene: TRBJ2-5; CDR3 protein: RGREGRQETQY
clone size: .; V gene: TRBV9; J gene: TRBJ2-7; CDR3 protein: ASSPQTSGGTYEQY
clone size: .; V gene: TRBV28; J gene: TRBJ2-7; CDR3 protein: ASTTGWVTYEQY
clone size: .; V gene: TRBV4-3; J gene: TRBJ2-7; CDR3 protein: ASSQTTGAPYEQY
clone size: .; V gene: TRBV5-1; J gene: TRBJ2-6; CDR3 protein: ASRASISSGANVLT
clone size: .; V gene: TRBV6-1; J gene: .; CDR3 protein: ASKKDREGYEQY